What follows are 15 T cell receptor beta chains derived from one specimen sequenced in a study of blood T cell repertoires in COVID-19. Produced via immunoSEQ multiplex PCR; TCRdb's table is partial and in-frame only. Counted here are roughly 200,000 clones, roughly 84% occurring once; the ten biggest clones make up about 20%. The specimen was peripheral blood. These receptors came from a person aged 65-85 years with COVID-19, enrolled during active disease.

The chain joins TRBV2 to TRBJ2-7; D is ambiguous. Deletions cut 3 bases from V and 3 bases from J, with 9 bases between. The V gene's germline CDR1 is SNHLY and CDR2 FYNNEI. CDR3 length: 13 amino acids. The CDR3 here is CASSEGTHYEQYF. CDR3 sequence (DNA): TGTGCCAGCAGTGAGGGCACCCACTACGAGCAGTACTTC.

The V and J genes are TRBV28 and TRBJ2-1; D not certain. V was cut by 10 bases and J by 4 bases, with 26 bases left in between. This CDR3 comprises 17 residues. Germline CDR1 reads MDHEN; CDR2 reads SYDVKM. This chain's CDR3 is CATRTRLVPTSYNEQFF. The DNA for the CDR3 is TGTGCCACCCGCACCCGGCTAGTCCCAACTTCGTACAATGAGCAGTTCTTC.

The chain uses TRBV5-1 and TRBJ2-7; 7 nucleotides match TRBD1. The junction had 3 bases not matched to a gene; V was cut back by 3 bases and J by 3 bases. The CDR3 is 13 amino acids. The germline V gene encodes CDR1 SGHRS and CDR2 YFSETQ. The CDR3 loop reads CASSSGQFYEQYF. The CDR3 DNA is TGCGCCAGCAGCTCGGGACAGTTCTACGAGCAGTACTTC. The entire variable domain, with the rest obtained from reference TRBV5-1 and TRBJ2-7, is as follows: KAGVTQTPRYLIKTRGQQVTLSCSPISGHRSVSWYQQTPGQGLQFLFEYFSETQRNKGNFPGRFSGRQFSNSRSEMNVSTLELGDSALYLCASSSGQFYEQYFGPGTRLTVT.

There are a few counts of this clone. J is TRBJ2-7 and V is TRBV30; TRBD2 aligns across 8 bases. Germline CDR1 and CDR2: GTSNPN and SVGIG (reference sequence). There are 12 residues in the CDR3. V lost 5 bases to trimming and J lost 2 bases; unmatched junction nucleotides: 2. Here the CDR3 reads CAWGSGTYEQYF. As DNA, the CDR3 is TGTGCCTGGGGTAGCGGGACCTACGAGCAGTACTTC.

The CDR3 DNA is TGTGCCATCAGTGGTCCGGGACAGGGTATCGTCCCAAATTCACCCCTCCACTTT. It translates to CAISGPGQGIVPNSPLHF. The chain recombines TRBV10-3 with TRBJ1-6; 9 nucleotides match TRBD1. V shed 4 bases, J shed 7 bases, and the junction held 14 bases outside the gene matches. Germline V gene data show CDR1 as ENHRY and CDR2 as SYGVKD. CDR3 length: 18 amino acids.

The rearrangement uses TRBV9 and TRBJ2-1, with 7 bases lining up with TRBD2. The V gene end was trimmed by 3 bases and the J gene end by 4 bases; junction bases not matched to a gene: 4. Germline V gene sequence: CDR1 SGDLS, CDR2 YYNGEE. The CDR3 spans 14 residues. The CDR3 DNA is TGTGCCAGCAGCGGTAGCGGGTTTTACAATGAGCAGTTCTTC. Protein: CASSGSGFYNEQFF.

The gene calls are TRBV12-3 or TRBV12-4 and TRBJ2-1; maybe TRBD1 (5 bases). Trimming took off 3 bases at V and 10 bases at J, with 10 bases between the two ends. The CDR3 loop spans 12 amino acids. CDR3 protein: CASSFQGLEQFF. Written as DNA, the CDR3 is TGTGCCAGCAGTTTTCAGGGCTTGGAGCAGTTCTTC.

V is TRBV10-2 and J is TRBJ2-1, with 7 bases that match TRBD2. The germline CDR1 and CDR2 sequences are WSHSY and SAAADI. The CDR3 sequence is 14 residues long. Germline trimming cut 4 bases from V and 6 bases from J; bases unmatched to any gene: 6. The CDR3 sequence: CASSVGGSGNEQFF. The CDR3 region has the DNA TGCGCCAGCAGTGTGGGCGGGAGTGGCAATGAGCAGTTCTTC.

The chain carries TRBV3-1 (or the pseudogene TRBV3-2) and TRBJ2-4; D is undetermined. The CDR3 is 12 amino acids. Germline V CDR1 and CDR2: LGHDT, YNNKEL (reference sequence). V dropped 1 base and J dropped 7 bases, with 5 bases sitting between them. CDR3 amino acids: CASSQVRNIQYF. The CDR3 region has the DNA TGTGCCAGCAGCCAAGTGCGTAACATTCAGTACTTC.

The chain has TRBV5-6 and TRBJ2-1, with 8 bases that match TRBD2. The V segment lost 2 bases and the J segment 4 bases; nucleotides outside the gene matches: 5. This CDR3 is built from 15 residues. CDR1 SGHDT and CDR2 YYEEEE come from the germline V gene. CDR3 region: CASSFLLAVYNEQFF. CDR3 in DNA: TGTGCCAGCAGCTTTCTACTAGCGGTATACAATGAGCAGTTCTTC.

The V gene is TRBV7-9, the J gene TRBJ2-7, with D possibly being TRBD2 (5 bases). Trimming left V 7 bases short and J 5 bases short, with 18 bases between. CDR1 SEHNR and CDR2 FQNEAQ come from the germline V gene (reference sequence). CDR3 length: 14 residues. In DNA form, the CDR3 reads TGTGCCAGCAACAACCCTACGGGGAGAGACGAGCAGTACTTC. Translated, it gives CASNNPTGRDEQYF.

The chain carries TRBV29-1 and TRBJ2-7; D not certain. Germline V gene lookup returns CDR1 SQVTM and CDR2 ANQGSEA. V lost 5 bases to trimming and J lost 0 bases, with 14 bases between them. This CDR3 is 14 amino acids long. The CDR3: CSVSGIGASYEQYF. Written as DNA, the CDR3 is TGCAGCGTTTCCGGAATCGGAGCCTCCTACGAGCAGTACTTC.

The sample holds a few counts of this clone. V is TRBV2 and J is TRBJ1-1; the match to TRBD1 covers 10 bases. CDR1 and CDR2 (germline): SNHLY, FYNNEI. The CDR3 covers 14 residues. With V trimmed by 8 bases and J by 8 bases, 11 bases remained unmatched. CDR3 sequence reads: CASQLETGGSEAFF. The DNA of the CDR3 is TGTGCCAGCCAACTCGAGACAGGGGGCTCAGAAGCTTTCTTT. The entire variable domain, with the rest obtained from reference TRBV2 and TRBJ1-1, is as follows: EPEVTQTPSHQVTQMGQEVILRCVPISNHLYFYWYRQILGQKVEFLVSFYNNEISEKSEIFDDQFSVERPDGSNFTLKIRSTKLEDSAMYFCASQLETGGSEAFFGQGTRLTVV.

This clone turned up a few times. The gene calls are TRBV7-6 and TRBJ2-1; 12 bases are a match to TRBD2. The germline V gene has CDR1 SGHVS and CDR2 FNYEAQ. The CDR3 is 15 residues long. With 1 base clipped from V and 10 bases from J, the junction kept 5 bases outside the gene matches. The CDR3 coding sequence is TGTGCCAGCAGCTTAGTTAGACTAGCGGGAGTCGAGCAGTTCTTC. Its translation is CASSLVRLAGVEQFF. Looking up the rest from reference TRBV7-6 and TRBJ2-1 gives the full variable domain: GAGVSQSPRYKVTKRGQDVALRCDPISGHVSLYWYRQALGQGPEFLTYFNYEAQQDKSGLPNDRFSAERPEGSISTLTIQRTEQRDSAMYRCASSLVRLAGVEQFFGPGTRLTVL.

The gene calls are TRBV27 and TRBJ2-2; 7 bases match TRBD1. With 6 bases clipped from V and 2 bases from J, the junction kept 6 bases outside the gene matches. The CDR3 runs 15 residues. Germline V gene lookup returns CDR1 MNHEY and CDR2 SMNVEV (reference sequence). The CDR3 is CASRRTGANTGELFF. The CDR3 region has the DNA TGTGCCAGCAGGAGAACAGGGGCTAACACCGGGGAGCTGTTTTTT.